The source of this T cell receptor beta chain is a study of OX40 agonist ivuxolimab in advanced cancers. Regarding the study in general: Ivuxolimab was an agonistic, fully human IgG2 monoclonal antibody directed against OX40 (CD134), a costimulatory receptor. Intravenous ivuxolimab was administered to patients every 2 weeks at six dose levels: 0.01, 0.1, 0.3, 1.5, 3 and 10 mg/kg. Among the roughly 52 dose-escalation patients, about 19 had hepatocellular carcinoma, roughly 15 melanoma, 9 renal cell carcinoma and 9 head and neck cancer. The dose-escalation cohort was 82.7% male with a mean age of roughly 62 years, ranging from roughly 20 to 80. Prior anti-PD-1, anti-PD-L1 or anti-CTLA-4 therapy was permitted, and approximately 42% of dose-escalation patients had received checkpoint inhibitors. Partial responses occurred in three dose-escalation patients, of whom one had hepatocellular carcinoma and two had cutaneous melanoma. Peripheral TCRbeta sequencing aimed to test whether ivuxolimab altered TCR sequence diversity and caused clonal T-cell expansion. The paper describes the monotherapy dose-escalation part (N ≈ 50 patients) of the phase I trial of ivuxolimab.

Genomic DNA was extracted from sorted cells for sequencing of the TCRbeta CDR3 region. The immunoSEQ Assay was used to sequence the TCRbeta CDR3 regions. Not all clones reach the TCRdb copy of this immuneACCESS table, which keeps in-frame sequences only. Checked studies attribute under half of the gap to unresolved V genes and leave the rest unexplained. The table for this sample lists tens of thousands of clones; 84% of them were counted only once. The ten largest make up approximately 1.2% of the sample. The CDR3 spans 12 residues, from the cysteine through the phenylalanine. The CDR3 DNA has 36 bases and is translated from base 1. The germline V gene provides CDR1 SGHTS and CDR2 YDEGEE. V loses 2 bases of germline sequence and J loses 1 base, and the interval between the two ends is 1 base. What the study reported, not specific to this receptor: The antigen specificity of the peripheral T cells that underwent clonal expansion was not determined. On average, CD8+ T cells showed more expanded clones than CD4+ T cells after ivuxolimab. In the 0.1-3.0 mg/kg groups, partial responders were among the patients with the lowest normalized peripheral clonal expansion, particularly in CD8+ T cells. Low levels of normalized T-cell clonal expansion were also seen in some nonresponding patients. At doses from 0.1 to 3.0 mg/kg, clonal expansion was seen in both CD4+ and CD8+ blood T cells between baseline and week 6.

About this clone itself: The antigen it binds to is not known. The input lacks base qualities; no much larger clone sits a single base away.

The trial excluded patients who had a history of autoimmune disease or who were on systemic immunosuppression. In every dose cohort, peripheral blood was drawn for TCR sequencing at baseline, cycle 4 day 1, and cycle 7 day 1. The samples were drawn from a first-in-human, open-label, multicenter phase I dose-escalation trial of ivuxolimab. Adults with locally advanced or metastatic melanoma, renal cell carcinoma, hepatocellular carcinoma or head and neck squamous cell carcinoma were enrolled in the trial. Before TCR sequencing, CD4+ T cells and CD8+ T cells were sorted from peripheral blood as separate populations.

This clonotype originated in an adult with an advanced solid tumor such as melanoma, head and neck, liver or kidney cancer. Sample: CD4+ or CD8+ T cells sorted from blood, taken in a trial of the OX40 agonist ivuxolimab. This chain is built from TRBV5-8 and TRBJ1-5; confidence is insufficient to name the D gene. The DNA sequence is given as TGTGCCAGCAGCTTCAGCAATCAGCCCCAGCATTTT. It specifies CASSFSNQPQHF.